A single sample is the source of the 29 T cell receptor beta chains below, sequenced in a study of T cell responses to AZD1222 COVID-19 vaccine. TCRdb keeps only in-frame clones here, not all; method: immunoSEQ multiplex PCR. The sample holds tens of thousands of clones, roughly 89% seen once. Sequenced material: peripheral blood, taken 28 days after the second AZD1222 dose. The receptor set was obtained from an adult who received the AZD1222 COVID-19 vaccine.

The genes are TRBV3-1 (or the pseudogene TRBV3-2) and TRBJ1-6; no reliable D call. This CDR3 has 14 residues. Germline-derived CDR1 and CDR2 are LGHDT and YNNKEL (reference sequence). Trimming pared 0 bases from V and 4 bases from J, leaving 4 bases between. CDR3 amino acids: CASSQDRYNSPLHF. CDR3 in DNA: TGTGCCAGCAGCCAAGACAGGTATAATTCACCCCTCCACTTT.

The genes are TRBV20-1 and TRBJ2-7, with a possible D match to TRBD1 (5 bases). Trimming shortened V by 5 bases and J by 5 bases, and 10 bases separated the two germline ends. Germline V lookup: CDR1 DFQATT, CDR2 SNEGSKA (reference sequence). This CDR3 is 11 amino acids long. DNA of the CDR3: TGCAGTGCTTCCAGGGCCCACGAGCAGTACTTC. Translated: CSASRAHEQYF.

This chain connects TRBV5-6 to TRBJ2-2; the match to TRBD2 covers 8 bases. The V gene's germline CDR1 is SGHDT and CDR2 YYEEEE. The CDR3 loop spans 15 amino acids. V dropped 0 bases and J dropped 5; count of bases not matched to a gene: 3. The chain's CDR3 is CASSLVAGGTGELFF. For the CDR3, the DNA is TGTGCCAGCAGCTTGGTTGCGGGAGGAACCGGGGAGCTGTTTTTT.

Concerning this clone itself: Mismatch with germline at one junction end may stem from a read error. The chain has TRBV27 and TRBJ1-2; 7 bases match TRBD1. Germline-derived CDR1 and CDR2 are MNHEY and SMNVEV (reference sequence). The length of the CDR3 is 13 residues. This chain's CDR3 is CASSRTRSDRFFF. Written as DNA, the CDR3 is TGTGCCAGCAGCCGAACCCGGTCGGACAGGTTCTTCTTC.

This rearrangement joins TRBV6-6 to TRBJ2-7; D ambiguous. The V end lost 6 bases, the J end lost 3 bases, and 15 bases lay between the germline ends. In germline, CDR1 is MNHNY, CDR2 SVGAGI (reference sequence). CDR3 size: 14 residues. The CDR3 region has the DNA TGTGCCAGCAGCCTGGATGGAATTTTCTACGAGCAGTACTTC. Translated: CASSLDGIFYEQYF.

This chain joins TRBV5-1 and TRBJ2-7; D call uncertain. The CDR3 length is 15 residues. CDR1 is SGHRS, CDR2 YFSETQ, per germline. Trimming cost V 1 base and J 1 base, with 12 bases left between them. DNA of the CDR3: TGCGCCAGCAGCTTGAACAGCCCGCCGTCCTACGAGCAGTACTTC. Translation gives CASSLNSPPSYEQYF.

The chain employs TRBV7-2 and TRBJ2-7, with D possibly TRBD2 on 6 matching bases. Germline CDR1 is SGHTA and CDR2 is FQGNSA. The CDR3 totals 16 residues. The V gene lost 4 bases and the J gene lost 1 base, with 17 bases spanning the gap. CDR3 nucleotides: TGTGCCAGCAGCTGGGGCCTTGGGGCGGGGTCCTACGAGCAGTACTTC. It is translated as CASSWGLGAGSYEQYF.

This chain connects TRBV11-2 to TRBJ2-5; a possible D gene is TRBD2 (5 bases). V lost 1 base, J lost 3 bases, and 12 bases lay in between. This CDR3 region has 15 residues. Germline V lookup: CDR1 SGHAT, CDR2 FQNNGV. The CDR3 DNA is TGTGCCAGCAGCTTAGGAGGTTGGCGGGAAGAGACCCAGTACTTC. The encoded protein is CASSLGGWREETQYF.

The V and J genes are TRBV5-5 and TRBJ2-7; no clear D. Deletions cut 4 bases from V and 2 bases from J, with 13 bases between. Germline V gene lookup returns CDR1 SGHKS and CDR2 YYEKEE (reference sequence). CDR3 length: 14 residues. This CDR3 is CASSTDLRAYEQYF. DNA of the CDR3: TGTGCCAGCAGCACAGACCTACGGGCCTACGAGCAGTACTTC.

This rearrangement joins TRBV5-4 to TRBJ1-2; D gene ambiguous. V shed 1 base and J shed 8 bases, with 6 bases lying between them. CDR1 and CDR2 (germline): SGHNT, YYREEE (reference sequence). CDR3 length equals 11 residues. CDR3 sequence (DNA): TGTGCCAGCAGCTTGACGGGCGGCTACACCTTC. This translates into CASSLTGGYTF.

The V gene is TRBV6-6, the J gene TRBJ1-2, with D possibly matching TRBD1 (6 bases). Deletions cut 6 bases from V and 7 bases from J, with 9 bases between. The germline gives CDR1 MNHNY, CDR2 SVGAGI (reference sequence). This CDR3 spans 11 amino acids. The CDR3 spells CASSTGTGYTF. CDR3 nucleotide sequence: TGTGCCAGCAGCACAGGGACTGGCTACACCTTC.

This rearrangement joins TRBV28 to TRBJ1-5, with TRBD1 matching over 8 bases. The CDR3 runs to 14 residues. V was pared by 6 bases and J by 5 bases, with 6 bases of the junction left unmatched. Germline-derived CDR1 and CDR2 are MDHEN and SYDVKM. The CDR3 DNA follows: TGTGCCAGCAGCCTGGACAGGGAGGATCAGCCCCAGCATTTT. The encoded protein is CASSLDREDQPQHF.

This sequence joins TRBV18 and TRBJ2-5, with D perhaps TRBD2 (5 bases). Germline CDR1 and CDR2: KGHSH and LQKENI. Trimming shortened V by 1 base and J by 5 bases, and 8 bases separated the two germline ends. The CDR3 is 13 amino acids. The CDR3 sequence is CASSPQREETQYF. The CDR3 DNA is TGTGCCAGCTCACCACAAAGGGAGGAGACCCAGTACTTC.

This clone has a single count. The gene calls are TRBV11-3 and TRBJ2-3; weak D call: TRBD2 (6 bases). The ends were cut back, 3 bases at V and 0 bases at J, with 10 bases in the middle. Germline V gene data show CDR1 as SGHNT and CDR2 as YENEEA. CDR3 size: 15 residues. The CDR3 DNA is TGTGCCAGCAGCTTTTTTAGCGGTAGCACAGATACGCAGTATTTT. Its protein is CASSFFSGSTDTQYF. Full variable domain (outside the CDR3, taken from reference TRBV11-3 and TRBJ2-3): EAGVVQSPRYKIIEKKQPVAFWCNPISGHNTLYWYLQNLGQGPELLIRYENEEAVDDSQLPKDRFSAERLKGVDSTLKIQPAELGDSAVYLCASSFFSGSTDTQYFGPGTRLTVL.

J is TRBJ1-2 and V is TRBV7-2; 7 nucleotides match TRBD1. V lost 1 base, J lost 6 bases, and 8 bases stayed unmatched. The V gene's germline CDR1 is SGHTA and CDR2 FQGNSA. CDR3 length: 15 amino acids. The CDR3 DNA reads as TGTGCCAGCAGCTTAGACAACAGGGGAAATGATGGCTACACCTTC. Amino acid sequence: CASSLDNRGNDGYTF.

This chain uses TRBV6-4 with TRBJ2-2; unclear D gene. Per the germline V gene, CDR1 is MRHNA and CDR2 is SNTAGT. This CDR3 has 14 amino acids. V lost 3 bases, J lost 3 bases, and 8 bases lay in between. The chain's CDR3 is CASSETADTGELFF. Here the CDR3 DNA reads TGTGCCAGCAGTGAAACCGCGGACACCGGGGAGCTGTTTTTT.

This chain uses TRBV6-5 with TRBJ1-2; TRBD1 matches at 9 bases. The CDR3 is 13 residues long. Germline assignment: CDR1 MNHEY and CDR2 SVGAGI. Germline trimming cut 6 bases from V and 8 bases from J; bases unmatched to any gene: 7. The CDR3 DNA is TGTGCCAGCAGGGGACAGGGAAGTCACGGCTACACCTTC. This sequence encodes CASRGQGSHGYTF.

The V call is TRBV27, the J call TRBJ1-2, with TRBD1 identical over 8 bases. This CDR3 spans 15 amino acids. Germline V CDR1 and CDR2: MNHEY, SMNVEV (reference sequence). V shed 5 bases, J shed 4 bases, and the junction held 9 bases outside the gene matches. The DNA of the CDR3 is TGTGCCAGCAGTATAAGGACAGGGCAATCCTATGGCTACACCTTC. Translation: CASSIRTGQSYGYTF.

The chain carries TRBV23-1 and TRBJ1-1; D gene uncertain. TRBV23-1 is an ORF; its function is uncertain. V was clipped by 4 bases and J by 1 base, with 4 bases between them. The CDR3 has 12 residues. CDR3 sequence (DNA): TGCGCCAGCAGTCCGGGGAACACTGAAGCTTTCTTT. As protein: CASSPGNTEAFF.

The chain uses TRBV21-1 and TRBJ2-3; TRBD1, as called in the table, went unchecked against the DNA. TRBV21-1 is assigned pseudogene status. The CDR3 has 12 amino acids. This chain's CDR3 is CASSGCVDTQYF. The DNA of the CDR3 is TGTGCCAGCAGCGGCTGTGTGGATACGCAGTATTTT.

J is TRBJ1-4 and V is TRBV2; no firm D call. The CDR3 is 14 amino acids. Looked up from germline, CDR1 is SNHLY and CDR2 is FYNNEI. The V end was cut by 8 bases, the J end by 0 bases, with 10 bases between. In nucleotides, the CDR3 is TGTGCCAGCTCCTTGATTGCAACTAATGAAAAACTGTTTTTT. Its translation: CASSLIATNEKLFF.

The gene calls are TRBV6-2 or TRBV6-3 and TRBJ1-6; tentatively, D is TRBD1 (6 bases). The V gene lost 4 bases and the J gene lost 10 bases, with 17 bases spanning the gap. Germline V gives CDR1 MNHEY, CDR2 SVGEGT. CDR3 length equals 15 residues. The CDR3 DNA reads TGTGCCAGCAGTTCTCTTAGGGGGGGGTTCTCACCCCTCCACTTT. It codes for CASSSLRGGFSPLHF.

The gene calls are TRBV27 and TRBJ2-2; maybe TRBD2 (6 bases). Germline V gives CDR1 MNHEY, CDR2 SMNVEV (reference sequence). CDR3 length equals 14 residues. Trimming stripped 3 bases from V and 5 bases from J, with 10 bases between. The CDR3 loop reads CASSFGGETGELFF. In DNA form, the CDR3 reads TGTGCCAGCAGTTTTGGCGGGGAAACCGGGGAGCTGTTTTTT.

This rearrangement joins TRBV12-3 or TRBV12-4 to TRBJ2-7; D gene uncertain. CDR3 length: 12 amino acids. Trimming removed 4 bases at V and 2 bases at J, with 6 bases between. The CDR3: CASSSTPYEQYF. The CDR3 coding sequence is TGTGCCAGCAGTTCGACCCCCTACGAGCAGTACTTC.

V is TRBV7-9 and J is TRBJ2-7; 8 nucleotides agree with TRBD1. This CDR3 region has 14 residues. J was trimmed by 2 bases and V by 1 base; bases with no gene match: 1. Germline V lookup: CDR1 SEHNR, CDR2 FQNEAQ (reference sequence). Written as DNA, the CDR3 is TGTGCCAGCAGCTTAGGGACAGGGACCTACGAGCAGTACTTC. It specifies CASSLGTGTYEQYF. Full variable domain (remainder filled in from reference TRBV7-9 and TRBJ2-7): DTGVSQNPRHKITKRGQNVTFRCDPISEHNRLYWYRQTLGQGPEFLTYFQNEAQLEKSRLLSDRFSAERPKGSFSTLEIQRTEQGDSAMYLCASSLGTGTYEQYFGPGTRLTVT.

Notes on this clone: Other nucleotide sequences from this sample produce the same CDR3. In nucleotides, the CDR3 is TGTGCCAGCAGCTTGGGACACGTTAATGAAAAACTGTTTTTT. Translated: CASSLGHVNEKLFF. The J gene is TRBJ1-4, the V gene TRBV7-9; D may be TRBD1 (6 bases). This CDR3 contains 14 residues. V was trimmed by 3 bases and J by 4 bases, leaving 9 bases between them. Per the germline V gene, CDR1 is SEHNR and CDR2 is FQNEAQ (reference sequence). Combining the CDR3 with reference TRBV7-9 and TRBJ1-4 gives the whole variable domain DTGVSQNPRHKITKRGQNVTFRCDPISEHNRLYWYRQTLGQGPEFLTYFQNEAQLEKSRLLSDRFSAERPKGSFSTLEIQRTEQGDSAMYLCASSLGHVNEKLFFGSGTQLSVL.

V is TRBV4-1 and J is TRBJ2-3, with 7 bases aligning to TRBD1. Germline CDR1 MGHRA, CDR2 YSYEKL. The CDR3 is 16 residues long. V lost 11 bases to trimming and J lost 1 base; unmatched junction nucleotides: 15. The CDR3 nucleotides are TGCGCCTCCCGGGACAGTCCCCTTGTTGGCACAGATACGCAGTATTTT. Protein sequence: CASRDSPLVGTDTQYF.

The chain has TRBV2 and TRBJ1-1; D perhaps matches TRBD1 (6 bases). The germline V gene has CDR1 SNHLY and CDR2 FYNNEI. With 7 bases removed from V and 1 base from J, the gap between germline ends came to 13 bases. This CDR3 is 14 amino acids long. CDR3 nucleotides: TGTGCCAGCAACCCCAGGGGAGCGAACACTGAAGCTTTCTTT. Protein sequence: CASNPRGANTEAFF.

The chain is built from TRBV10-3 and TRBJ2-5, with TRBD1 matching over 11 bases. The CDR3 loop spans 15 amino acids. Germline values: CDR1 ENHRY, CDR2 SYGVKD. After removal of 2 bases from V and 4 bases from J, the junction contained 3 bases not matched to a gene. CDR3 loop: CAISEPGQGGETQYF. CDR3 sequence (DNA): TGTGCCATCAGTGAGCCGGGACAGGGGGGAGAGACCCAGTACTTC.